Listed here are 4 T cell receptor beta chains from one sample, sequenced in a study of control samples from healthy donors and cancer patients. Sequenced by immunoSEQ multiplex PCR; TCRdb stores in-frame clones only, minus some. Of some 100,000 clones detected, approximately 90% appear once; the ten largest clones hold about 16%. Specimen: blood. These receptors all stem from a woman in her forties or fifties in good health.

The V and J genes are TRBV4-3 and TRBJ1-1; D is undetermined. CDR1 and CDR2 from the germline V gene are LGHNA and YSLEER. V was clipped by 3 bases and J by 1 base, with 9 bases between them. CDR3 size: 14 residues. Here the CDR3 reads CASSQQAQNTEAFF. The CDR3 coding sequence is TGCGCCAGCAGCCAGCAAGCCCAGAACACTGAAGCTTTCTTT.

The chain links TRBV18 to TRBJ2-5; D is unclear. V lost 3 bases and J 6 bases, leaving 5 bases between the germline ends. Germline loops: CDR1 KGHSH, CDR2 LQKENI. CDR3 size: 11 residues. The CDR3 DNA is TGTGCCAGCTCACCCGAAAAGACCCAGTACTTC. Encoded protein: CASSPEKTQYF. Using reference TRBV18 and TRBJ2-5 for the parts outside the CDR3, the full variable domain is NAGVMQNPRHLVRRRGQEARLRCSPMKGHSHVYWYRQLPEEGLKFMVYLQKENIIDESGMPKERFSAEFPKEGPSILRIQQVVRGDSAAYFCASSPEKTQYFGPGTRLLVL.

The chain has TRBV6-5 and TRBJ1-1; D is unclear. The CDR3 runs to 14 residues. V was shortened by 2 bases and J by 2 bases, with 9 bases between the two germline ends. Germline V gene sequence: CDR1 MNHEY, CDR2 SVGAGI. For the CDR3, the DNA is TGTGCCAGCAGTTACCACGGGTTCAACACTGAAGCTTTCTTT. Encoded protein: CASSYHGFNTEAFF.

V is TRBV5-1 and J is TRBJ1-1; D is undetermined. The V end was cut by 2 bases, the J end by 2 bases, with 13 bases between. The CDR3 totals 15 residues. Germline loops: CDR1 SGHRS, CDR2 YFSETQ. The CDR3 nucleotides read TGCGCCAGCAGCTTCGATGCGGGGTATAACACTGAAGCTTTCTTT. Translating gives CASSFDAGYNTEAFF. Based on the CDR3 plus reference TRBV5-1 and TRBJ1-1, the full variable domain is KAGVTQTPRYLIKTRGQQVTLSCSPISGHRSVSWYQQTPGQGLQFLFEYFSETQRNKGNFPGRFSGRQFSNSRSEMNVSTLELGDSALYLCASSFDAGYNTEAFFGQGTRLTVV.